This record covers a single T cell receptor (beta chain). The identical CDR3 is also encoded by other nucleotide sequences in the sample. Per the original methods: ImmunoSEQ yielded junction-only sequences lacking quality scores, so filtering differed. The table came from immunoSEQ multiplex PCR; TCRdb's copy has only in-frame clones and leaves some out. That table is the source of V, J and clone size, and D and trimming were worked out from the DNA. The table includes some 2,100,000 clones, about 94% detected once. V lost 6 bases, J lost 8 bases, and 6 bases stayed unmatched. This CDR3 has 12 amino acids. Germline V gene data show CDR1 as MNHEY and CDR2 as SVGAGI. The data stem from a study of shared clonotypes between healthy human individuals. Donors had no recently reported acute infections or vaccinations and were HIV-negative.

This chain connects TRBV6-5 to TRBJ1-2, with TRBD1 matching over 7 bases. This TCR was sampled from a man aged 18 to 35 in good health. The sequencing input was naive CD4+ T cells sorted from blood. Described subset: CD45RA+ positively selected. The CDR3 loop reads CASSSTGNGYTF. In nucleotides, the CDR3 is TGTGCCAGCAGCTCGACAGGGAACGGCTACACCTTC.